This T cell receptor beta chain originates from a study of OX40 agonist ivuxolimab in advanced cancers. Study summary: Cohort: about 80% men, mean age approximately 64, aged about 23 to 80. Of the participants, approximately 40% had some prior anti-PD-1, anti-PD-L1 or anti-CTLA-4 therapy, which was allowed. General study findings and limits: What antigens the expanded peripheral T cells recognized was never established. Expanded clones tended on average to be more numerous among CD8+ T cells than CD4+.

Comments on this clone: Its antigen is as yet unknown.

The repertoire was sequenced with immunoSEQ multiplex PCR; TCRdb's copy has only in-frame clones and lacks some. This sample carries around 60,000 clones, about four fifths of them seen once, and the ten largest clones take about 1.6%. The sequenced sample was CD4+ or CD8+ T cells sorted from blood, obtained in a trial of the OX40 agonist ivuxolimab. The clonotype originates from an adult with an advanced solid tumor such as melanoma, head and neck, liver or kidney cancer.

In DNA, the CDR3 is TGTGCCAGCAGTAGGACAGCCACTAGCAATCAGCCCCAGCATTTT. Its protein is CASSRTATSNQPQHF. The chain is built from TRBV6-5 and TRBJ1-5; maybe TRBD1 (6 bases). CDR1 and CDR2 from the germline V gene are MNHEY and SVGAGI. The V gene lost 5 bases and the J gene lost 0 bases, with 11 bases spanning the gap. The CDR3 spans 15 residues.